Listed here are 20 T cell receptor beta chains from one sample, sequenced in a study of control samples from healthy donors and cancer patients. Clones were sequenced by immunoSEQ multiplex PCR, and TCRdb holds only the in-frame ones, with some missing. Among approximately 93,000 clones listed, about 88% were seen once. The sequenced material came from PBMCs. The receptors were gathered from a woman aged 50 to 65 with colorectal cancer.

The chain recombines TRBV2 with TRBJ2-3, with 9 nucleotides matching TRBD1. The trim removed 10 bases at V and 6 bases at J, leaving 8 bases unmatched. CDR1 is SNHLY and CDR2 is FYNNEI in the germline V gene. The CDR3 covers 13 residues. The CDR3 here is CATLRDRADTQYF. The DNA for the CDR3 is TGTGCCACCCTCCGGGACAGGGCCGATACGCAGTATTTT.

This clone was seen just once. This sequence joins TRBV6-5 and TRBJ1-6; D ambiguous. The CDR3 covers 15 residues. Deletions cut 3 bases from V and 1 base from J, with 7 bases between. Per the germline V gene, CDR1 is MNHEY and CDR2 is SVGAGI. CDR3 sequence: CASSYRVSYNSPLHF. The CDR3 nucleotides are TGTGCCAGCAGTTATCGGGTTTCCTATAATTCACCCCTCCACTTT.

This chain links TRBV18 with TRBJ2-2, with D hard to call. CDR3 length: 15 amino acids. V was pared by 0 bases and J by 7 bases, with 12 bases between. The germline CDR1 and CDR2 sequences are KGHSH and LQKENI. The CDR3 region is CASSPPGSEGGELFF. The CDR3, as DNA: TGTGCCAGCTCACCACCCGGGTCCGAAGGCGGGGAGCTGTTTTTT.

The chain links TRBV4-3 to TRBJ1-2, with 11 bases matching TRBD1. The CDR3 runs to 16 residues. Losses at the gene ends were 0 bases for V and 8 bases for J; bases not matched to a gene: 8. Looked up from germline, CDR1 is LGHNA and CDR2 is YSLEER. The CDR3 region is CASSQEAGTGGWGYTF. In DNA, the CDR3 is TGCGCCAGCAGCCAAGAAGCAGGGACAGGGGGTTGGGGCTACACCTTC.

The chain joins TRBV4-1 to TRBJ1-5, with D perhaps matching TRBD1 (5 bases). In germline, CDR1 is MGHRA, CDR2 YSYEKL. The germline V and J ends were trimmed by 4 bases and 4 bases, with 11 bases remaining between them. The CDR3 contains 14 residues. In DNA form, the CDR3 reads TGCGCCAGCAGCCGAACGGGACCTAATCAGCCCCAGCATTTT. Translated, it gives CASSRTGPNQPQHF.

The V and J genes are TRBV5-5 and TRBJ1-1; TRBD1 might be the D (6 bases). The length of the CDR3 is 16 residues. CDR1 and CDR2 from the germline V gene are SGHKS and YYEKEE (reference sequence). The germline V and J ends were trimmed by 0 bases and 0 bases, with 12 bases remaining between them. The CDR3 sequence is CASSLVGGRVNTEAFF. DNA of the CDR3: TGTGCCAGCAGCTTGGTTGGGGGCCGGGTGAACACTGAAGCTTTCTTT.

V is TRBV2 and J is TRBJ2-3; D remains unclear. Germline CDR1 and CDR2: SNHLY and FYNNEI. CDR3 size: 14 residues. Trimming shortened V by 8 bases and J by 2 bases, and 14 bases separated the two germline ends. CDR3 DNA: TGTGCCAGCTCAATGGGGTCTTCCACAGATACGCAGTATTTT. Residues: CASSMGSSTDTQYF.

V usage is TRBV6-2 or TRBV6-3 and J usage is TRBJ2-7, with D tentatively TRBD1 or TRBD2 (5 bases each). CDR1 MNHEY and CDR2 SVGEGT come from the germline V gene. CDR3 length: 14 amino acids. Trimming stripped 2 bases from V and 2 bases from J, with 10 bases between. The CDR3 sequence is CASSYRRGPYEQYV. In DNA, the CDR3 is TGTGCCAGCAGTTACCGACGGGGCCCCTACGAGCAGTACGTC.

The rearrangement links TRBV9 to TRBJ2-5, with 10 bases fitting TRBD2. This CDR3 has 16 amino acids. The germline V gene encodes CDR1 SGDLS and CDR2 YYNGEE. Losses at the gene ends were 3 bases for V and 5 bases for J; bases not matched to a gene: 10. CDR3 in DNA: TGTGCCAGCAGCGAAAGGATACTAGCGGGGAGGGAGACCCAGTACTTC. Protein sequence: CASSERILAGRETQYF.

The chain uses TRBV2 and TRBJ2-3, with TRBD1 identical over 9 bases. The ends lost 6 bases at V and 3 bases at J; junction bases unmatched: 7. CDR1 SNHLY and CDR2 FYNNEI come from the germline V gene. The CDR3 spans 15 residues. The CDR3 loop reads CASRWTGDYTDTQYF. The CDR3 nucleotides read TGTGCCAGCAGGTGGACAGGGGATTATACAGATACGCAGTATTTT.

This chain connects TRBV24-1 to TRBJ1-1; D uncertain. Germline lookup yields CDR1 KGHDR and CDR2 SFDVKD. The V end lost 6 bases, the J end lost 3 bases, and 10 bases lay between the germline ends. The CDR3 length is 13 residues. Here the CDR3 DNA reads TGTGCCACCAGTTTGACCGGGGACACTGAAGCTTTCTTT. Translation gives CATSLTGDTEAFF.

The table lists this clone with a count of one. V usage is TRBV6-6 and J usage is TRBJ1-3, with unresolved D. The CDR3 runs to 13 residues. Between the trimmed V and J ends, which lost 7 bases and 0 bases, there was a span of 7 bases. Germline-derived CDR1 and CDR2 are MNHNY and SVGAGI (reference sequence). The CDR3 DNA reads as TGTGCCAGCAACATAGGCTCTGGAAACACCATATATTTT. Translated, it gives CASNIGSGNTIYF.

The CDR3 protein is CASSLRGADRGTEAFF. CDR3 bases: TGTGCCAGCAGCTTGAGGGGGGCCGATAGAGGCACTGAAGCTTTCTTT. The rearrangement links TRBV5-5 to TRBJ1-1; TRBD1 might be the D (6 bases). V was pared by 1 base and J by 4 bases, with 17 bases between. Germline V gene data show CDR1 as SGHKS and CDR2 as YYEKEE (reference sequence). The CDR3 runs to 16 residues.

The rearrangement joins TRBV12-3 or TRBV12-4 to TRBJ1-2, with D tentatively TRBD1 (6 bases). The ends were cut back, 6 bases at V and 7 bases at J, with 12 bases in the middle. CDR3 length: 12 residues. DNA for the CDR3: TGTGCCAGCAGCCATTCAGGGGTTGGCTACACCTTC. It specifies CASSHSGVGYTF.

The chain is built from TRBV14 and TRBJ2-5, with D perhaps TRBD1 (6 bases). CDR3 length: 16 residues. Trimming shortened V by 0 bases and J by 1 base, and 12 bases separated the two germline ends. CDR1 is SGHDN and CDR2 is FVKESK in the germline V gene. The CDR3 spells CASSQEGQTPQETQYF. The CDR3 nucleotides are TGTGCCAGCAGCCAAGAAGGACAGACTCCCCAAGAGACCCAGTACTTC.

The V gene is TRBV14, the J gene TRBJ1-6; maybe TRBD1 (6 bases). V shed 2 bases and J shed 7 bases, with 21 bases lying between them. Per the germline V gene, CDR1 is SGHDN and CDR2 is FVKESK. CDR3 length: 18 residues. Written as DNA, the CDR3 is TGTGCCAGCAGCCAAAGGACCCATAGACAGGTTTTCAATTCACCCCTCCACTTT. As protein: CASSQRTHRQVFNSPLHF.

V and J are TRBV5-1 and TRBJ2-3, with 14 nucleotides matching TRBD2. Germline V gene data show CDR1 as SGHRS and CDR2 as YFSETQ. V shed 3 bases and J 4 bases; nucleotides not matched to a gene: 7. The CDR3 runs 17 residues. The CDR3 loop is CASSSLTSGGASDTQYF. Written as DNA, the CDR3 is TGCGCCAGCAGCTCCCTGACTAGCGGGGGGGCCTCAGATACGCAGTATTTT.

The J gene is TRBJ2-3, the V gene TRBV7-8; D perhaps matches TRBD2 (5 bases). Germline CDR1 is SGHVS and CDR2 is FQNEAQ. The CDR3 is 18 amino acids. V was trimmed by 5 bases and J by 5 bases, leaving 26 bases between them. CDR3 nucleotides: TGTGCCAGCAGCCCCAGTTTGTGGAGCGGTTACAAGGAAGATACGCAGTATTTT. Translated: CASSPSLWSGYKEDTQYF. Based on the CDR3 plus reference TRBV7-8 and TRBJ2-3, the full variable domain is GAGVSQSPRYKVAKRGQDVALRCDPISGHVSLFWYQQALGQGPEFLTYFQNEAQLDKSGLPSDRFFAERPEGSVSTLKIQRTQQEDSAVYLCASSPSLWSGYKEDTQYFGPGTRLTVL.

Concerning this clone: This CDR3 is also generated by other DNA sequences in the sample. The chain couples TRBV20-1 to TRBJ1-1; D call uncertain. Germline CDR1 DFQATT, CDR2 SNEGSKA (reference sequence). Trimming removed 4 bases from V and 1 base from J, with 4 bases in between. The CDR3 consists of 11 residues. The CDR3 sequence is CSATGNTEAFF. In DNA, the CDR3 is TGCAGTGCTACTGGGAACACTGAAGCTTTCTTT.

The chain is built from TRBV25-1 and TRBJ2-5; the D gene could be TRBD1 or TRBD2 (6 bases each). In germline, CDR1 is MGHDK, CDR2 SYGVNS. Between the trimmed V and J ends, which lost 1 base and 2 bases, there was a span of 11 bases. This CDR3 is 15 amino acids long. CDR3 sequence: CASSELGGQQETQYF. As DNA, the CDR3 is TGTGCCAGCAGTGAATTGGGAGGACAGCAAGAGACCCAGTACTTC.